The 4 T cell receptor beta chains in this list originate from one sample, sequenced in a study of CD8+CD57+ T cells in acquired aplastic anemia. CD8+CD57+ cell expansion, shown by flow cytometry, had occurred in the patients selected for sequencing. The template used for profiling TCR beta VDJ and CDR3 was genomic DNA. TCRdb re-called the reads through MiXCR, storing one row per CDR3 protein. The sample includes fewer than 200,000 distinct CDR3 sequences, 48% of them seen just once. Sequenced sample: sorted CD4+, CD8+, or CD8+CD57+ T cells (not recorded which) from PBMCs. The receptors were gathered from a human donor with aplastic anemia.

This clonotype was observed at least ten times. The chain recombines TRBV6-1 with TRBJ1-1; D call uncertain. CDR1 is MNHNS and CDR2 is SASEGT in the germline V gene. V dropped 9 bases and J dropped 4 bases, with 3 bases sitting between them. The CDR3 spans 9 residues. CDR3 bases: TGTGCCAGTTGCACTGAAGCTTTCTTT. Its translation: CASCTEAFF.

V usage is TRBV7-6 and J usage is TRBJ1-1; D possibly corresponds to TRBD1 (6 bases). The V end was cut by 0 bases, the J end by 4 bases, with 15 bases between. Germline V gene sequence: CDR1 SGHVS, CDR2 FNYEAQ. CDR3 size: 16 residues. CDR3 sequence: CASSLAEAGEFTEAFF. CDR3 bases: TGTGCCAGCAGCTTAGCGGAAGCAGGGGAATTCACTGAAGCTTTCTTT.

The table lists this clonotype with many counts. DNA for the CDR3: TGTGCCAGCAGCTTCCGGACAGGGGGCGAAGCTTTCTTT. The encoded protein is CASSFRTGGEAFF. The genes are TRBV7-9 and TRBJ1-1; 11 bases line up with TRBD1. CDR1 and CDR2 from the germline V gene are SEHNR and FQNEAQ (reference sequence). This CDR3 region has 13 residues. After removal of 3 bases from V and 8 bases from J, the junction contained 2 bases not matched to a gene.

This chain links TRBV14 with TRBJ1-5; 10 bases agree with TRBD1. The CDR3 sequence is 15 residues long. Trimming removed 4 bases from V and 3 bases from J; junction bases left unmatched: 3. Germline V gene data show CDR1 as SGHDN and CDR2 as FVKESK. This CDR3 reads CASSLRQGANQPQHF. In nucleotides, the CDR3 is TGTGCCAGCAGCCTTCGACAGGGGGCCAATCAGCCCCAGCATTTT. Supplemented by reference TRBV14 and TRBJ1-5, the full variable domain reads EAGVTQFPSHSVIEKGQTVTLRCDPISGHDNLYWYRRVMGKEIKFLLHFVKESKQDESGMPNNRFLAERTGGTYSTLKVQPAELEDSGVYFCASSLRQGANQPQHFGDGTRLSIL.